This is a list of T cell receptor beta chains from one sample in a study of blood T cell repertoires in COVID-19. Data came from immunoSEQ multiplex PCR; TCRdb stores just in-frame clones and leaves some out. Of hundreds of thousands of clones in the sample, roughly 90% were seen once. What was sequenced was peripheral blood. These TCRs come from a woman in her 30s with COVID-19, enrolled during active disease. Each CDR3 is given with its conserved first and last residue. The order of the fields is J gene, V gene, CDR3 protein.

>TRBJ2-1|TRBV24-1
CATSDRLAGNPNEQFF
>TRBJ2-2|TRBV6-6
CASSYSSGGSGELFF
>TRBJ1-2|TRBV5-4
CASSLGGQGGYGYTF
>TRBJ2-7|TRBV6-5
CASRGTGGAYEQYF
>TRBJ2-1|TRBV6-5
CASKGGTTNNEQFF
>TRBJ2-7|TRBV4-1
CASSQSLAGLSEQYF
>TRBJ2-5|TRBV11-3
CASSLIGGQTQYF
>TRBJ2-5|TRBV4-2
CASSRERETQYF
>TRBJ2-2|TRBV6-5
CASTLGRNTGELFF
>TRBJ2-1|TRBV30
CAWSLERLNEQFF
>TRBJ2-3|TRBV10-1
CASSTQRRDTQYF
>TRBJ2-7|TRBV28
CASSFSPQGRYEQYF
>TRBJ2-7|TRBV12-3/TRBV12-4
CASSSQGYEQYF
>TRBJ1-2|TRBV27
CASSLSGGVNYGYTF
>TRBJ2-2|TRBV10-3
CATSGTENTGELFF
>TRBJ2-7|TRBV11-2
CASSLLPGHPNDEQYF
>TRBJ2-7|TRBV12-3/TRBV12-4
CASNLEGVGEQYF
>TRBJ1-2|TRBV4-1
CASSQEQGNYGYTF
>TRBJ2-6|TRBV19
CASTGWASSGANVLTF
>TRBJ1-2|TRBV5-1
CASSLTGGIGYTF
>TRBJ2-2|TRBV19
CASSAAGVLNTGELFF
>TRBJ1-6|TRBV9
CASSPRTGPGSPLHF
>TRBJ2-1|TRBV7-2
CASSLNVDSYNEQFF
>TRBJ1-2|TRBV3-1/TRBV3-2
CASSQVGSGPGYGYTF
>TRBJ2-6|TRBV7-2
CASSPEISAAPGANVLTF
>TRBJ2-1|TRBV2
CASRRGQGWNEQFF
>TRBJ2-5|TRBV19
CASSMGLAGGETQYF
>TRBJ1-4|TRBV5-1
CASSLEAGTELFF